The 14 T cell receptor beta chains below were found in one sample sequenced in a study of cytomegalovirus exposure and HLA in healthy donors. 13 Jbeta primers and 60 Vbeta primers were used for the PCR. Clones were read by immunoSEQ multiplex PCR, and TCRdb kept only the in-frame ones, dropping some. Here the sample spans 150,000 to 200,000 clones, 80% to 85% being singletons. Material for sequencing was PBMCs. All receptors come from a boy aged 5-17 years in good health and CMV-seronegative.

The chain carries TRBV29-1 and TRBJ1-1; maybe TRBD1 (5 bases). The CDR3 extends over 12 amino acids. V was pared by 7 bases and J by 0 bases, with 9 bases between. Germline CDR1 and CDR2: SQVTM and ANQGSEA. The CDR3 DNA reads TGCAGCGCTGGACATATGAACACTGAAGCTTTCTTT. Translated: CSAGHMNTEAFF. The variable domain in full, completed from reference TRBV29-1 and TRBJ1-1, reads SAVISQKPSRDICQRGTSLTIQCQVDSQVTMMFWYRQQPGQSLTLIATANQGSEATYESGFVIDKFPISRPNLTFSTLTVSNMSPEDSSIYLCSAGHMNTEAFFGQGTRLTVV.

V usage is TRBV11-2 and J usage is TRBJ1-1, with D possibly TRBD1 on 6 matching bases. V was pared by 6 bases and J by 1 base, with 9 bases between. The CDR3 extends over 13 amino acids. Germline V CDR1 and CDR2: SGHAT, FQNNGV. The CDR3 here is CASRRGTNTEAFF. CDR3 nucleotides: TGTGCCAGCAGGAGGGGGACGAACACTGAAGCTTTCTTT. Using reference TRBV11-2 and TRBJ1-1 for the parts outside the CDR3, the full variable domain is EAGVAQSPRYKIIEKRQSVAFWCNPISGHATLYWYQQILGQGPKLLIQFQNNGVVDDSQLPKDRFSAERLKGVDSTLKIQPAKLEDSAVYLCASRRGTNTEAFFGQGTRLTVV.

The CDR3 loop reads CASSLDVVKSGETQYF. DNA for the CDR3: TGTGCCAGCAGCTTAGATGTGGTGAAATCGGGAGAGACCCAGTACTTC. The V call is TRBV7-2, the J call TRBJ2-5; D remains unclear. Germline lookup yields CDR1 SGHTA and CDR2 FQGNSA. The CDR3 covers 16 residues. Deletions cut 1 base from V and 4 bases from J, with 16 bases between.

The chain links TRBV2 to TRBJ1-5; D is ambiguous. This CDR3 has 15 amino acids. Germline CDR1 and CDR2: SNHLY and FYNNEI. Trimming removed 6 bases from V and 3 bases from J, with 15 bases in between. CDR3 residues: CASSGSRIPNQPQHF. CDR3 DNA: TGTGCCAGCAGCGGTTCCCGAATCCCCAATCAGCCCCAGCATTTT.

This chain uses TRBV15 with TRBJ2-2, with D perhaps matching TRBD1 (5 bases). The CDR3 sequence is 15 residues long. Between the trimmed V and J ends, which lost 5 bases and 1 base, there was a span of 11 bases. Per germline, CDR1 LNHNV and CDR2 YYDKDF (reference sequence). CDR3 in amino acids: CATSGAQGNTGELFF. CDR3 coding DNA: TGTGCCACCAGCGGAGCTCAGGGGAACACCGGGGAGCTGTTTTTT.

This sequence joins TRBV12-5 and TRBJ1-1; 9 nucleotides line up with TRBD1. Trimming cost V 7 bases and J 4 bases; bases outside gene matches: 7. In germline, CDR1 is LGHNT, CDR2 FRNRAP. The CDR3 has 14 residues. The CDR3, as DNA: TGTGCTAGTGCCTTGGGACAGGGTGGCACTGAAGCTTTCTTT. This encodes CASALGQGGTEAFF.

V gene TRBV5-6 combines with J gene TRBJ1-4, with D hard to call. V was trimmed by 3 bases and J by 12 bases, leaving 9 bases between them. The length of the CDR3 is 11 residues. CDR1 and CDR2 (germline): SGHDT, YYEEEE. CDR3 amino acids: CASSSLHELFF. The CDR3 DNA follows: TGTGCCAGCAGCTCCTTACATGAACTGTTTTTT.

The J gene is TRBJ2-7, the V gene TRBV7-3; 9 bases are shared with TRBD2. This CDR3 comprises 14 residues. J gave up 5 bases and V 5 bases, and 7 bases lay outside the gene matches. Germline assignment: CDR1 SGHTA and CDR2 FQGTGA. CDR3 DNA: TGTGCCAGCAGCCTCGCGGGAGGGGCGCACGAGCAGTACTTC. This sequence encodes CASSLAGGAHEQYF.

The chain couples TRBV28 to TRBJ1-5; a weak D match, TRBD1 (5 bases). Germline V lookup: CDR1 MDHEN, CDR2 SYDVKM. Trimming removed 3 bases from V and 4 bases from J, with 10 bases in between. The CDR3 runs 14 residues. This CDR3 is CASSFGHLNQPQHF. The DNA of the CDR3 is TGTGCCAGCAGTTTTGGACATCTGAATCAGCCCCAGCATTTT. Full variable domain (missing parts from reference TRBV28 and TRBJ1-5): DVKVTQSSRYLVKRTGEKVFLECVQDMDHENMFWYRQDPGLGLRLIYFSYDVKMKEKGDIPEGYSVSREKKERFSLILESASTNQTSMYLCASSFGHLNQPQHFGDGTRLSIL.

A single count supports this clone. The chain carries TRBV4-1 and TRBJ2-1; 11 bases match TRBD1. This CDR3 has 16 amino acids. The junction had 11 bases not matched to a gene; V was cut back by 5 bases and J by 8 bases. In germline, CDR1 is MGHRA, CDR2 YSYEKL. Written as DNA, the CDR3 is TGCGCCAGCAGCTCCAAGGTGAGGACAGGGGGCCATGAGCAGTTCTTC. As protein: CASSSKVRTGGHEQFF.

This rearrangement joins TRBV5-4 to TRBJ1-2; TRBD1 matches at 7 bases. V lost 4 bases, J lost 2 bases, and 5 bases stayed unmatched. The CDR3 spans 14 residues. Germline V lookup: CDR1 SGHNT, CDR2 YYREEE (reference sequence). The CDR3 bases are TGTGCCAGCAGCAAAACAGGGGCCAACTATGGCTACACCTTC. Its translation: CASSKTGANYGYTF.

The chain employs TRBV2 and TRBJ1-1, with D uncertain. The CDR3 loop spans 12 amino acids. V was shortened by 4 bases and J by 7 bases, with 10 bases between the two germline ends. Germline V gene data show CDR1 as SNHLY and CDR2 as FYNNEI. CDR3 sequence (DNA): TGTGCCAGCAGTGGCAAGCGGGGTGAAGCTTTCTTT. It translates to CASSGKRGEAFF.

This chain uses TRBV5-6 with TRBJ2-2; D is perhaps TRBD2 (6 bases). Trimming cost V 1 base and J 9 bases, with 16 bases left between them. The CDR3 length is 15 residues. CDR1 SGHDT and CDR2 YYEEEE come from the germline V gene. CDR3 protein: CASSLRPGAFRELFF. The DNA of the CDR3 is TGTGCCAGCAGCTTGAGGCCGGGAGCGTTCAGGGAGCTGTTTTTT. The variable domain in full, completed from reference TRBV5-6 and TRBJ2-2, reads DAGVTQSPTHLIKTRGQQVTLRCSPKSGHDTVSWYQQALGQGPQFIFQYYEEEERQRGNFPDRFSGHQFPNYSSELNVNALLLGDSALYLCASSLRPGAFRELFFGEGSRLTVL.

There are a few counts of this clone. J is TRBJ1-6 and V is TRBV5-6; no clear D gene. From germline, CDR1 is SGHDT and CDR2 YYEEEE. The CDR3 is 17 residues long. V was cut by 1 base and J by 0 bases, with 11 bases left in between. The CDR3: CASSLQALSSYNSPLHF. CDR3 bases: TGTGCCAGCAGCTTGCAGGCGCTGAGCTCCTATAATTCACCCCTCCACTTT.